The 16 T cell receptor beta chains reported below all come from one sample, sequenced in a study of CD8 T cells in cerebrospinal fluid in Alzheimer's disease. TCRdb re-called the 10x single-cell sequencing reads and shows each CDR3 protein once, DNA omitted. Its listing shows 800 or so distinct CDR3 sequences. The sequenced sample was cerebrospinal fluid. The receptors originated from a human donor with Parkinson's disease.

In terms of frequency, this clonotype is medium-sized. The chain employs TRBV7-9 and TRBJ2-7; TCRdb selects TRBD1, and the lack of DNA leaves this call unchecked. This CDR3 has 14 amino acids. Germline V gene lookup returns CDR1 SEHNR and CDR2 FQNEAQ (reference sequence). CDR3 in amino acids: CASSLERGAYEQYF.

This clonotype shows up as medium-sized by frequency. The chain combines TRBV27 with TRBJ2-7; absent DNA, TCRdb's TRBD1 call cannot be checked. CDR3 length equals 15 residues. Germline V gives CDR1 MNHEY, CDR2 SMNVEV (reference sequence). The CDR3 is CASSQLGTGADEQYF.

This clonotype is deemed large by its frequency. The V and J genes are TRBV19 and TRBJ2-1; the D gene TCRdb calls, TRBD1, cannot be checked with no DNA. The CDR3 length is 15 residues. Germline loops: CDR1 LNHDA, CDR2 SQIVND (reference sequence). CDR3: CASSIGYRSMDEQFF.

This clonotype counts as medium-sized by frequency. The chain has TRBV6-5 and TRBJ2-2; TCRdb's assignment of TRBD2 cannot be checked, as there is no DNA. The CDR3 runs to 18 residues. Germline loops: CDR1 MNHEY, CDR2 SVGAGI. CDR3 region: CASSYDLLRAGRAGELFF.

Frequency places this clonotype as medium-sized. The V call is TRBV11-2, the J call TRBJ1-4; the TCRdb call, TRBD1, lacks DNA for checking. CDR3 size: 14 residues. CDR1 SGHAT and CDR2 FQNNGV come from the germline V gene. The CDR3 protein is CASTGGAQREKLFF.

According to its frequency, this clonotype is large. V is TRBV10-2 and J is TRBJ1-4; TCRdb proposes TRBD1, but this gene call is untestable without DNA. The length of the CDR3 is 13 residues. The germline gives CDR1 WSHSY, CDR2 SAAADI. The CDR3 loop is CASSERGSEKLFF.

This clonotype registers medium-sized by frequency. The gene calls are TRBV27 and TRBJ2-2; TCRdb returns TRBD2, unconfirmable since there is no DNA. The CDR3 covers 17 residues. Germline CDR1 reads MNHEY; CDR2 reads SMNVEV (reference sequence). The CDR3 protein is CASSLLAGGQDTGELFF.

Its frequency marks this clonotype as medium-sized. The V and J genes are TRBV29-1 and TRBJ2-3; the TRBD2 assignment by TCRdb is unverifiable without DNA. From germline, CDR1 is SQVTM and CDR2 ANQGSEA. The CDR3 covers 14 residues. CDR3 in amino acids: CSVKAGGSTDTQYF.

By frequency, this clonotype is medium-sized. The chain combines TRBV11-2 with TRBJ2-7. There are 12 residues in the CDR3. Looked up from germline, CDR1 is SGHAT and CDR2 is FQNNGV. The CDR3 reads CASSLRPYEQYF.

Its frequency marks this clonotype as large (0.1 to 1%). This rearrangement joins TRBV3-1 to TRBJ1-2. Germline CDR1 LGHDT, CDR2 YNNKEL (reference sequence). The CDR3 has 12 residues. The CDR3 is CASSLGPEGYTF.

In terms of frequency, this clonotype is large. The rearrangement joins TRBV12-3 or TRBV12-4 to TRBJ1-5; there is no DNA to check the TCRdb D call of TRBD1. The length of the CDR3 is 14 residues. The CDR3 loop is CASGGTGSYQPQHF.

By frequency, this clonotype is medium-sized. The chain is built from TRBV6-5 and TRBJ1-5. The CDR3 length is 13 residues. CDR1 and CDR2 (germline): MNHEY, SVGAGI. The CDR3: CASSYSGSQPQHF.

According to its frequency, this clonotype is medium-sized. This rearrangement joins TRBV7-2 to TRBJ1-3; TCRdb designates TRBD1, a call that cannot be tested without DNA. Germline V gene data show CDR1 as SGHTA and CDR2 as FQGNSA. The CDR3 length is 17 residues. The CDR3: CASSMDRGQYSGNTIYF. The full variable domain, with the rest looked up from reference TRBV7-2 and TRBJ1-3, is GAGVSQSPSNKVTEKGKDVELRCDPISGHTALYWYRQSLGQGLEFLIYFQGNSAPDKSGLPSDRFSAERTGGSVSTLTIQRTQQEDSAVYLCASSMDRGQYSGNTIYFGEGSWLTVV.

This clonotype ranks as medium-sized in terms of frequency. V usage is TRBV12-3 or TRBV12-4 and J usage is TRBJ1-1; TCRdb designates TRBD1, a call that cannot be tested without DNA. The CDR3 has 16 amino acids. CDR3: CASRPLTLLGDTEAFF.

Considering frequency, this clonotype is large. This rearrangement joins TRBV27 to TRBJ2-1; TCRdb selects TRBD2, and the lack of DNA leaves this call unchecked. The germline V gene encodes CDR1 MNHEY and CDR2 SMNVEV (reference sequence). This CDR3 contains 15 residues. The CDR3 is CASTMIAGGWNEQFF.

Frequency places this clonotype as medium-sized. CDR3 amino acids: CASSPGQGARYEQFF. The chain carries TRBV5-6 and TRBJ2-1; as DNA is missing, the TRBD1 call by TCRdb cannot be tested. In germline, CDR1 is SGHDT, CDR2 YYEEEE. The CDR3 is made up of 15 amino acids.